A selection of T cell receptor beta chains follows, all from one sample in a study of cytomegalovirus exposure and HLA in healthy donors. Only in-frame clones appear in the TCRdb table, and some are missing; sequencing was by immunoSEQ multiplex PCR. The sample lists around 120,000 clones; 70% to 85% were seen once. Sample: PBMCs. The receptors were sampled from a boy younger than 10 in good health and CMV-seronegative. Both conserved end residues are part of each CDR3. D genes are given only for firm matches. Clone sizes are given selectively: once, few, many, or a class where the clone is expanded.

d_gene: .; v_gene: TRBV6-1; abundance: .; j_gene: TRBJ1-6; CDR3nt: TGTGCCAGCAGTGAGCTCGGGGTTCGAGGGTCACCCCTCCACTTT; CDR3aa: CASSELGVRGSPLHF
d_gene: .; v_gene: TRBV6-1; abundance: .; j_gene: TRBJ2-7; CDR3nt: TGTGCCAGCAGTCCTTTTAGATCCCCCTACGAGCAGTACTTC; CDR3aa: CASSPFRSPYEQYF
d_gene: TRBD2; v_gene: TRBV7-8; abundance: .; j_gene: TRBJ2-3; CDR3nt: TGTGCCAGCAGCCTACGGACTAGCGGGCCCTCAGATACGCAGTATTTT; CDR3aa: CASSLRTSGPSDTQYF
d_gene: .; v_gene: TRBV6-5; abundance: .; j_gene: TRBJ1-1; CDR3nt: TGTGCCAGCAGAGACGGAGGGCCCATGGGCACTGAAGCTTTCTTT; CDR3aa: CASRDGGPMGTEAFF
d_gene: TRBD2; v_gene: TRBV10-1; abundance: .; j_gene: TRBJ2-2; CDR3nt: TGCGCCAGCAGTGGGGCTAGCGGGATCGGGTCCGGGGAGCTGTTTTTT; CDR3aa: CASSGASGIGSGELFF
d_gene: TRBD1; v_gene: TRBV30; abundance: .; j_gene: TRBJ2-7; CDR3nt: TGTGCCTGGAGTGTACCCTCCGGACAGGTTCCCTACGAGCAGTACTTC; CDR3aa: CAWSVPSGQVPYEQYF
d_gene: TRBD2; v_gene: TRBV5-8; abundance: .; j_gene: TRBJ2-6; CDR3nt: TGTGCCAGCAGCGGGAGGGATCCTGGGGCCAACGTCCTGACTTTC; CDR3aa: CASSGRDPGANVLTF
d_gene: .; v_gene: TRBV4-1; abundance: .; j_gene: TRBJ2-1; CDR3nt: TGCGCCAGCAGCCCGCAGACTAGAGACGAGCAGTTCTTC; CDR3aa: CASSPQTRDEQFF
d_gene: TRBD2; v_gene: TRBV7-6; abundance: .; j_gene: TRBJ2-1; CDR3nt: TGTGCCAGCAGCTCGAGGACTAGCGGGCGTTACTCCTACAATGAGCAGTTCTTC; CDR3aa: CASSSRTSGRYSYNEQFF
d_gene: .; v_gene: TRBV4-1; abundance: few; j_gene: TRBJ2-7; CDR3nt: TGCGCCAGCAGCCAAGAGCTTGGCGGGGGCGTCTACGAGCAGTACTTC; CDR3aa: CASSQELGGGVYEQYF
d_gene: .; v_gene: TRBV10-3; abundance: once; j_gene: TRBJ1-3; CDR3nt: TGTGCCATCAGTCTGGGGGGGCCTATTCGCTCTGGAAACACCATATATTTT; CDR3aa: CAISLGGPIRSGNTIYF
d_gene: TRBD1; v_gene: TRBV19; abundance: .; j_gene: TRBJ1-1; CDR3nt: TGTGCCAGTAGCCATGCGAGGGGGCTGAACACTGAAGCTTTCTTT; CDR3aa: CASSHARGLNTEAFF
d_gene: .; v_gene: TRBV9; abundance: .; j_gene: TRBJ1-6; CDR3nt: TGTGCCAGCAGCGTAGGAGATAATTCACCCCTCCACTTT; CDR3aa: CASSVGDNSPLHF
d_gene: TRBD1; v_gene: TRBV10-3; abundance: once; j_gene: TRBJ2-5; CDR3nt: TGTGCCATCAGCCAGGGGACAGCCCAAAAAGAGACCCAGTACTTC; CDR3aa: CAISQGTAQKETQYF
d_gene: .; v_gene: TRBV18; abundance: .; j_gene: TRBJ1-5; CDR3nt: TGTGCCAGCTCACATGGAAGGTCTGGACAGCTCATCAATCAGCCCCAGCATTTT; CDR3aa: CASSHGRSGQLINQPQHF
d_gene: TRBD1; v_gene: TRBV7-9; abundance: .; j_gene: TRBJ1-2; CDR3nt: TGTGCCAGCACCCACTCCCTGGACAGGGGGCTTACCTATGGCTACACCTTC; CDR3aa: CASTHSLDRGLTYGYTF
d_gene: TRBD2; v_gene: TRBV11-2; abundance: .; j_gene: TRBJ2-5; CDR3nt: TGTGCCAGCAGCTTAGATCGGTTAGCGGGGGTAAAAGAGACCCAGTACTTC; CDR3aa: CASSLDRLAGVKETQYF
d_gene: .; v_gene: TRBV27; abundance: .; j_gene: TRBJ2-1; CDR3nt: TGTGCCAGCAGTTTACTCCAGGGTTCCTACAATGAGCAGTTCTTC; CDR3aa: CASSLLQGSYNEQFF
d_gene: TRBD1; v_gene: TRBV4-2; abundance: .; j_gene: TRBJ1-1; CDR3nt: TGTGCCAGCAGCCAAGAAGGGGGCGTAAGCACTGAAGCTTTCTTT; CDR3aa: CASSQEGGVSTEAFF
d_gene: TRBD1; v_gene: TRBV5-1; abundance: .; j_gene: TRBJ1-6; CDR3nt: TGCGCCAGCAGCCAGAGGGGGACAGGGTGGTCATCACCCCTCCACTTT; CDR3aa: CASSQRGTGWSSPLHF
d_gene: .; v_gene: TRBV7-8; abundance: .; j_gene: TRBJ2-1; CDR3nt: TGTGCCAGCAGCTTGGCGCGGGGAAATACCTACAATGAGCAGTTCTTC; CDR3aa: CASSLARGNTYNEQFF
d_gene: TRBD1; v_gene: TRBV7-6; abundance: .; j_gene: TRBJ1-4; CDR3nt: TGTGCCAGCAGCTTAGATAGAGGACAGGGGCCCACTAAGGGAAAACTGTTTTTT; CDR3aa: CASSLDRGQGPTKGKLFF
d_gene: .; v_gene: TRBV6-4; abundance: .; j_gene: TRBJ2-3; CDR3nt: TGTGCCAGCAGCCTAGCAGACACAGATACGCAGTATTTT; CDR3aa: CASSLADTDTQYF
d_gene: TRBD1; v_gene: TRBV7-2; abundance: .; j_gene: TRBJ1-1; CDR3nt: TGTGCCAGCAGCTTAGCGCCTGGGACAGTGAACACTGAAGCTTTCTTT; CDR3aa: CASSLAPGTVNTEAFF
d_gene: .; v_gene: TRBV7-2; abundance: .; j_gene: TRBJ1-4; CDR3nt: TGTGCCAGCCGCAGAGGGAGGGCTAATGAAAAACTGTTTTTT; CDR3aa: CASRRGRANEKLFF
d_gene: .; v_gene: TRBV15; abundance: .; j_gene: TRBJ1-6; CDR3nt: TGTGCCACCAGCAGAGAGGGCTCAGTAAACTCACCCCTCCACTTT; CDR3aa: CATSREGSVNSPLHF
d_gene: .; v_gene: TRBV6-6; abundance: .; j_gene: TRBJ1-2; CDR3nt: TGTGCCAGCAATGACGCTCCAGGGGAGTTTAACTATGGCTACACCTTC; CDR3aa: CASNDAPGEFNYGYTF
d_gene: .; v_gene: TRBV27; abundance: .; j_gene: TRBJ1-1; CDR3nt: TGTGCCAGCAGTTTTTCCCCCGCACAGACCTTCACTGAAGCTTTCTTT; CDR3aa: CASSFSPAQTFTEAFF
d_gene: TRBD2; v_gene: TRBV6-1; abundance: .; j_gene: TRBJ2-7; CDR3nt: TGTGCCAGCAGTGAACACTTGGGGGGGGTAAACGAGCAGTACTTC; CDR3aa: CASSEHLGGVNEQYF
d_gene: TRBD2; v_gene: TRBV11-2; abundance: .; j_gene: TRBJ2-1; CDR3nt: TGTGCCAGCAGCTTAGGAACTAGCGGGACTTACAATGAGCAGTTCTTC; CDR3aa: CASSLGTSGTYNEQFF
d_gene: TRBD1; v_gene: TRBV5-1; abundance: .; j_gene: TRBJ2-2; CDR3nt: TGCGCCAGCAGCTTACAGGGGAGGAACACCGGGGAGCTGTTTTTT; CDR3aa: CASSLQGRNTGELFF
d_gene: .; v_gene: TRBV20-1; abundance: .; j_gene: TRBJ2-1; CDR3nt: TGCAGTGAGGAGGGTCGCAATGAGCAGTTCTTC; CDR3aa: CSEEGRNEQFF
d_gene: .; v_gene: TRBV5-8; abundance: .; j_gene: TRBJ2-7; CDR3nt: TGTGCCAGCAGCTTGGCCAGGGGCTTATCCTACGAGCAGTACTTC; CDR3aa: CASSLARGLSYEQYF
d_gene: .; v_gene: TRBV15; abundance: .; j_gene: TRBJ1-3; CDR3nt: TGTGCCACCAGCAGAGACAGTTCTGGAAACACCATATATTTT; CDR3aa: CATSRDSSGNTIYF
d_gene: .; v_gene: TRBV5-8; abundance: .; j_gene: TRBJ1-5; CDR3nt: TGTGCCAGCAGCTTGGTGTCAGGGGCGCCGCCCCAGCATTTT; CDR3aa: CASSLVSGAPPQHF
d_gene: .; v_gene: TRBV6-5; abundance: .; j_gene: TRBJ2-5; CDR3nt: TGTGCCAGCAGTTACTTGCGGACAGATCGGGAGACCCAGTACTTC; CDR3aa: CASSYLRTDRETQYF
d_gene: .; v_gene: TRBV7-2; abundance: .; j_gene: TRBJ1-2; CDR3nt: TGTGCCAGCAGCTCCAGGGTGCAATATGGCTACACCTTC; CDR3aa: CASSSRVQYGYTF
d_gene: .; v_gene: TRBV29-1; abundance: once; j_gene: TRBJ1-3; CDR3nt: TGCAGCGTTGAAGATCGAGGACAGTTCTCTGGAAACACCATATATTTT; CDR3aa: CSVEDRGQFSGNTIYF
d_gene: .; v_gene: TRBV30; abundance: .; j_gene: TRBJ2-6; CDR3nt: TGTGCCTGGAGTAGGGGGAACGGGGCCAACGTCCTGACTTTC; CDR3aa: CAWSRGNGANVLTF
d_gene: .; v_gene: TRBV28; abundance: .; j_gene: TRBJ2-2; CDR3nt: TGTGCCAGCAGTCCTCCGACTCGGAACACCGGGGAGCTGTTTTTT; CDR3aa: CASSPPTRNTGELFF
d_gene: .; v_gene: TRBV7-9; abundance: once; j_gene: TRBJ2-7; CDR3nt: TGTGCCAGCAGCTTGCGGGCCAGCGACGAGCAGTACTTC; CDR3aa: CASSLRASDEQYF
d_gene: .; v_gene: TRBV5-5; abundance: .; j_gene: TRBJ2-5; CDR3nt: TGTGCCAGCAGCTTACGACTCCAAGAGACCCAGTACTTC; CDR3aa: CASSLRLQETQYF
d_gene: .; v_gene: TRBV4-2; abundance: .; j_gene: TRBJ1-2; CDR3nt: TGTGCCAGCAGCCAAGATGGACAACAACAAAGCTACACCTTC; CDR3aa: CASSQDGQQQSYTF
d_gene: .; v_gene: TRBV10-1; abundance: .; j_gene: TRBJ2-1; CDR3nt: TGCGCCAGCAGTGGCGGGAAGGAGCAGTTCTTC; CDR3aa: CASSGGKEQFF
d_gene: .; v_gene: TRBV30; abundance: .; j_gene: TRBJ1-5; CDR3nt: TGTGCCTGGAGTCGGGGGGTGGAGCAGCCCCAGCATTTT; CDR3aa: CAWSRGVEQPQHF
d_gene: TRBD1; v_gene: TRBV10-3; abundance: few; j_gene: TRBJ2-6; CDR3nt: TGTGCCATCAGTCAACCGGGACAGGGACTGATCTCTGGGGCCAACGTCCTGACTTTC; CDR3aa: CAISQPGQGLISGANVLTF
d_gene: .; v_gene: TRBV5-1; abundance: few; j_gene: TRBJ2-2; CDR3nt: TGCGCCAGCAGCTTGATTAGGAACACCGGGGAGCTGTTTTTT; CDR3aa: CASSLIRNTGELFF
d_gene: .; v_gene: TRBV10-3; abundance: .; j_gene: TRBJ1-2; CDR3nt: TGTGCCATCAGTGTCGATAAACGGGGGTACACCTTC; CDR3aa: CAISVDKRGYTF
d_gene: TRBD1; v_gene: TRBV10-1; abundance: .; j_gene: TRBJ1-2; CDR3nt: TGCGCCAGCAGTCAAGACCCTCCGGGACAGGGGACGGATGGCTACACCTTC; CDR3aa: CASSQDPPGQGTDGYTF
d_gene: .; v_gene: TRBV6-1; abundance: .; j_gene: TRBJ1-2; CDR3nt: TGTGCCAGCAGTGAGACGGGGGGATATGGCTACACCTTC; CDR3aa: CASSETGGYGYTF
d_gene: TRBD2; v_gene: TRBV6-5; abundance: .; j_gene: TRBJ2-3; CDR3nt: TGTGCCAGCAGTTACTCAAGCGGGAGCGGGCCAGATACGCAGTATTTT; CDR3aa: CASSYSSGSGPDTQYF
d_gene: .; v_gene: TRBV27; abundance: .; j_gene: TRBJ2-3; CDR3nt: TGTGCCAGCAGTCCCCGACAGGCGGTAGACACAGATACGCAGTATTTT; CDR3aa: CASSPRQAVDTDTQYF
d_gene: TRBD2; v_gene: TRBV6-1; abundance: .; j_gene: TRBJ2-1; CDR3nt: TGTGCCAGCAACCTGGGACTAGCGGGGGCCAATGAGCAGTTCTTC; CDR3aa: CASNLGLAGANEQFF
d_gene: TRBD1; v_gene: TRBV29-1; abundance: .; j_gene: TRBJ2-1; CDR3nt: TGCAGCGCCGGGACAGTCGAATTGGAGCAGTTCTTC; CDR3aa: CSAGTVELEQFF
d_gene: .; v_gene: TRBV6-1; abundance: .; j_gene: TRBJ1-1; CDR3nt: TGTGCCAGCAGTAAACTCCAGGGGAGCACTGAAGCTTTCTTT; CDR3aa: CASSKLQGSTEAFF
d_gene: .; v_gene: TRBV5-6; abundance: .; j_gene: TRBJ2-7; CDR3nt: TGTGCCAGCAGCCTCCCAGGGTTTGAGGCGAACGAGCAGTACTTC; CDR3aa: CASSLPGFEANEQYF
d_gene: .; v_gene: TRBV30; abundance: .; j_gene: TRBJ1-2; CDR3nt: TGTGCCTGGAACTCTTCCCCGGGGAGAGGCTATGGCTACACCTTC; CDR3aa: CAWNSSPGRGYGYTF